The source of this T cell receptor beta chain is a study of beta chain features in type 1 diabetes. The sequenced template was cDNA made from the entire isolated RNA. This table comes from immunoSEQ multiplex PCR, and its TCRdb copy is limited to in-frame clones, with some not included. The sample contains some 900,000 clones, roughly a sixth of which appear only once. Trimming removed 3 bases at V and 1 base at J, with 9 bases between. The CDR3 runs 14 residues. Germline-derived CDR1 and CDR2 are SGHTA and FQGNSA. The sample holds a few counts of this clone. The specimen was naive CD4+ T cells from blood. The rearrangement joins TRBV7-2 to TRBJ1-1; D is unresolved. This TCR came from a young woman in good health. This CDR3 reads CASSFLGSNTEAFF. The DNA of the CDR3 is TGTGCCAGCAGCTTCCTCGGTTCGAACACTGAAGCTTTCTTT.